This note documents a single T cell receptor beta chain sequence. This sample was included in a study of blood T cell repertoires in COVID-19. Measured with immunoSEQ multiplex PCR; TCRdb has only the in-frame clones, and not every one. The top ten clones hold roughly 1.2% of a sample with 300,000 to 450,000 clones, approximately 80% of them seen once. Deletions cut 6 bases from V and 3 bases from J, with 15 bases between. This CDR3 is built from 14 residues. The germline gives CDR1 SNHLY, CDR2 FYNNEI. Material: peripheral blood. This chain connects TRBV2 to TRBJ2-7, with D possibly TRBD1 on 5 matching bases. The sequence derives from a human donor with acute or convalescent COVID-19. The donor label of this sample is uncertain. CDR3 sequence (DNA): TGTGCCAGCAGGCGAGAACAGGTCAGCTACGAGCAGTACTTC. Its translation is CASRREQVSYEQYF.